This T cell receptor (beta chain) was recovered during a study of blood T cell repertoires in COVID-19. About the study: Samples representing acute and convalescent COVID-19 were sourced from the United States, Italy and Spain.

This CDR3 comprises 12 residues. V was pared by 3 bases and J by 6 bases, with 9 bases between. Germline CDR1 is SGHNT and CDR2 is YYREEE (reference sequence). Measured with immunoSEQ multiplex PCR; TCRdb has only the in-frame clones, and not every one. In the table there are about 120,000 clones, around 86% of which are singletons. The sequence was obtained from a man aged 35-49 years with acute or convalescent COVID-19. Sequenced sample: peripheral blood. The chain joins TRBV5-4 to TRBJ1-2; D is uncertain. CDR3 residues: CASSSDGDGYTF. The CDR3 nucleotides are TGTGCCAGCAGCTCGGACGGGGATGGCTACACCTTC.